Listed below are T cell receptor beta chains from one sample, sequenced in a study of cytomegalovirus exposure and HLA in healthy donors. Repertoires were generated with immunoSEQ multiplex PCR, while TCRdb's copy carries only in-frame clones and drops some. The top ten clones hold 0.5% to 0.85% of a sample with roughly 140,000 clones, approximately 79% of them seen once. The sample comprised PBMCs. All receptors come from a male donor in good health and CMV-seronegative. Each CDR3 is given with its conserved first and last residue. The order of the fields is J gene, V gene, clone size, D gene, CDR3 DNA, CDR3 protein. A D gene is named only where the DNA matches it firmly. For some rows the clone size is stated as once, few or many, or as a class when expanded; others skip it.

J gene: TRBJ2-1
V gene: TRBV5-1
clone size: once
D gene: TRBD1
CDR3 DNA: TGCGCCAGCAGCTTGGTGGTAGGACAGGGCAATGAGCAGTTCTTC
CDR3 protein: CASSLVVGQGNEQFF

J gene: TRBJ1-6
V gene: TRBV9
clone size: -
D gene: TRBD1
CDR3 DNA: TGTGCCAGCAGCGCGGACAGGGGCAGGTCACCCCTCCACTTT
CDR3 protein: CASSADRGRSPLHF

J gene: TRBJ2-7
V gene: TRBV28
clone size: -
D gene: TRBD2
CDR3 DNA: TGTGCCAGCTTTAGCCTAGCGGGGCCCTACGAGCAGTACTTC
CDR3 protein: CASFSLAGPYEQYF

J gene: TRBJ1-2
V gene: TRBV19
clone size: few
D gene: TRBD1
CDR3 DNA: TGTGCCACCCTAAGACAGGGGAAGGATGGCTACACCTTC
CDR3 protein: CATLRQGKDGYTF

J gene: TRBJ1-2
V gene: TRBV29-1
clone size: -
D gene: TRBD1
CDR3 DNA: TGCAGCGTGGGACAGGGGGCGCATGGCTACACCTTC
CDR3 protein: CSVGQGAHGYTF

J gene: TRBJ2-1
V gene: TRBV7-9
clone size: -
D gene: -
CDR3 DNA: TGTGCCAGCAGAATAGGGCTAGCCCTTTTAGGTGAGCAGTTCTTC
CDR3 protein: CASRIGLALLGEQFF

J gene: TRBJ2-7
V gene: TRBV7-2
clone size: -
D gene: -
CDR3 DNA: TGTGCCAGCAGCTTTAGCAGGGCCTCCGAGCAGTACTTC
CDR3 protein: CASSFSRASEQYF

J gene: TRBJ1-3
V gene: TRBV18
clone size: -
D gene: -
CDR3 DNA: TGTGCCAGCTCACCACCGGTTGTGCTTAGTGGAAACACCATATATTTT
CDR3 protein: CASSPPVVLSGNTIYF

J gene: TRBJ2-1
V gene: TRBV6-6
clone size: -
D gene: -
CDR3 DNA: TGTGCCAGCAGTCCACCCGGGGGTATGCATGAGCAGTTCTTC
CDR3 protein: CASSPPGGMHEQFF

J gene: TRBJ2-7
V gene: TRBV6-1
clone size: -
D gene: -
CDR3 DNA: TGTGCCAGCAGTGAAATTGGTACTAGCACCTACGAGCAGTACTTC
CDR3 protein: CASSEIGTSTYEQYF

J gene: TRBJ2-3
V gene: TRBV6-1
clone size: few
D gene: TRBD1
CDR3 DNA: TGTGCCAGCAGTGAGTGGGACAGGGGCGCAGATACGCAGTATTTT
CDR3 protein: CASSEWDRGADTQYF

J gene: TRBJ2-7
V gene: TRBV7-2
clone size: few
D gene: -
CDR3 DNA: TGTGCCAGCAGCCTTTTCTACGAGCAGTACTTC
CDR3 protein: CASSLFYEQYF

J gene: TRBJ2-7
V gene: TRBV2
clone size: few
D gene: TRBD1
CDR3 DNA: TGTGCCAGCCGAATACAGGGGTATCCCTACGAGCAGTACTTC
CDR3 protein: CASRIQGYPYEQYF

J gene: TRBJ1-2
V gene: TRBV5-4
clone size: -
D gene: TRBD1
CDR3 DNA: TGTGCCAGCAGCTCCGAAAGAAACAGGGGGCCGGCTGGCTACACCTTC
CDR3 protein: CASSSERNRGPAGYTF

J gene: TRBJ2-7
V gene: TRBV19
clone size: -
D gene: -
CDR3 DNA: TGTGCCAGTAGTTGGCAGGGGACCTACGAGCAGTACTTC
CDR3 protein: CASSWQGTYEQYF

J gene: TRBJ2-4
V gene: TRBV9
clone size: few
D gene: -
CDR3 DNA: TGTGCCAGCAGCGTCCCCGGGTCCCAAAACATTCAGTACTTC
CDR3 protein: CASSVPGSQNIQYF

J gene: TRBJ2-1
V gene: TRBV5-1
clone size: -
D gene: -
CDR3 DNA: TGCGCCAGCAGCTTGGTACAGCGGCTCTCCTACAATGAGCAGTTCTTC
CDR3 protein: CASSLVQRLSYNEQFF